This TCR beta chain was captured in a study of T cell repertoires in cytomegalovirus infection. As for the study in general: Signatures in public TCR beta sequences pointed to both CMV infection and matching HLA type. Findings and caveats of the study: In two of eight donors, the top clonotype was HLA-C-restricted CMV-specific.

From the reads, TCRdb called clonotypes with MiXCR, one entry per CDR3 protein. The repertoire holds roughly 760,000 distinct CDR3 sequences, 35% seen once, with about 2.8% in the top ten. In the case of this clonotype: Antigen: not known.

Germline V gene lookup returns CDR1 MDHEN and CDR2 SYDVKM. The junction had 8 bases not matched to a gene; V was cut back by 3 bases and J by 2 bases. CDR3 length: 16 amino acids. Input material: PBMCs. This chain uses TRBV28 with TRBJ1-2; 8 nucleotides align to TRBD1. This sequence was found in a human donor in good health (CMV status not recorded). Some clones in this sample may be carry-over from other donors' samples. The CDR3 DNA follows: TGTGCCAGCAGTTTTGGGTCAGGGGGCCGGAACTATGGCTACACCTTC. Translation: CASSFGSGGRNYGYTF.